Described below is a single TCR beta chain sequence and its context. The sample belongs to a study of blood T cell repertoires in COVID-19. Study-level information: Material from acute and convalescent COVID-19 was sourced from the United States, Italy and Spain. In each case, the material was cDNA or gDNA derived from T cells, B-cell-depleted T cells, or PBMCs.

As processed by the authors: Reference gene primer amplification yielded estimated nucleated cell counts. TCRdb's copy holds only in-frame clones and misses some; the assay was immunoSEQ multiplex PCR. V and J calls and clone size follow that table, whereas D and trimming were derived from the DNA. The sample records approximately 12,000 clones, 82% being singletons. The receptor's source is a woman between 55 and 75 years old with acute or convalescent COVID-19. Source material: peripheral blood.

CDR3 DNA sequence: TGCGCCAGCAGCCCACAACCCTCGACAGAAGAGTACGAGCAGTACTTC. Amino acids: CASSPQPSTEEYEQYF. The chain couples TRBV4-1 to TRBJ2-7, with D possibly TRBD1 on 5 matching bases. Trimming cost V 4 bases and J 4 bases, with 20 bases left between them. The germline gives CDR1 MGHRA, CDR2 YSYEKL. This CDR3 is built from 16 residues.